Each of the 24 T cell receptor beta chains below was sequenced from the same sample in a study of blood T cell repertoires in COVID-19. Sequencing was performed with immunoSEQ multiplex PCR; in TCRdb, only in-frame clones are kept and a portion is missing. The sample has 250,000 or so clones, roughly 85% seen once. The specimen sequenced was peripheral blood. These TCRs come from a young man with active or convalescent COVID-19.

The chain carries TRBV6-1 and TRBJ1-1, with 7 bases matching TRBD1. The CDR3 loop spans 15 amino acids. V lost 7 bases, J lost 0 bases, and 8 bases stayed unmatched. The V gene's germline CDR1 is MNHNS and CDR2 SASEGT. CDR3 in amino acids: CASTRGTAMNTEAFF. The CDR3 DNA reads as TGTGCCAGCACACGTGGGACAGCGATGAACACTGAAGCTTTCTTT.

The rearrangement links TRBV30 to TRBJ2-5, with a possible D match to TRBD1 (6 bases). The CDR3 covers 12 residues. With 1 base removed from V and 3 bases from J, the gap between germline ends came to 6 bases. CDR1 GTSNPN and CDR2 SVGIG come from the germline V gene (reference sequence). CDR3 sequence reads: CAWSDREETQYF. The CDR3 coding sequence is TGTGCCTGGAGTGACAGGGAAGAGACCCAGTACTTC.

The chain recombines TRBV18 with TRBJ1-1; tentatively, D is TRBD1 (5 bases). The CDR3 spans 18 residues. Per the germline V gene, CDR1 is KGHSH and CDR2 is LQKENI. The V gene lost 4 bases and the J gene lost 5 bases, with 26 bases spanning the gap. CDR3 nucleotide sequence: TGTGCCAGCTCACTAAAGACGTTGCGGGACCTCGTGGAAACTGAAGCTTTCTTT. Encoded protein: CASSLKTLRDLVETEAFF.

V gene TRBV29-1 combines with J gene TRBJ2-7; maybe TRBD1 (6 bases). The V and J ends lost 7 bases and 6 bases respectively, with 22 bases between them. The CDR3 consists of 14 residues. Germline assignment: CDR1 SQVTM and CDR2 ANQGSEA. CDR3 sequence: CSATSGTRSAEQYF. The CDR3 region has the DNA TGCAGCGCAACGTCCGGGACAAGGTCCGCCGAGCAGTACTTC.

The CDR3 DNA reads as TGTGCCAGCAGCTTCGGACTAGCGGGAGATGAGCAGTTCTTC. This encodes CASSFGLAGDEQFF. The V gene is TRBV7-9, the J gene TRBJ2-1, with TRBD2 matching over 13 bases. Germline lookup yields CDR1 SEHNR and CDR2 FQNEAQ (reference sequence). Losses at the gene ends were 3 bases for V and 8 bases for J; bases not matched to a gene: 1. This CDR3 is built from 14 residues.

The chain carries TRBV4-3 and TRBJ2-1; a weak D match, TRBD1 (6 bases). The V and J ends lost 0 bases and 10 bases respectively, with 13 bases between them. The CDR3 totals 14 residues. Germline V gives CDR1 LGHNA, CDR2 YSLEER. The CDR3 nucleotides read TGCGCCAGCAGCCAAGATGGGGGCCTTGGGGAGCAGTTCTTC. It is translated as CASSQDGGLGEQFF.

CDR3 protein: CASSLRGEGADTQYF. The CDR3 DNA is TGTGCCAGCAGCCTCAGGGGGGAAGGGGCAGATACGCAGTATTTT. The chain uses TRBV6-5 and TRBJ2-3; TRBD1 might be the D (7 bases). V was cut by 6 bases and J by 4 bases, with 17 bases left in between. The CDR3 has 15 amino acids. CDR1 is MNHEY, CDR2 SVGAGI, per germline.

This rearrangement joins TRBV9 to TRBJ2-1; 10 nucleotides agree with TRBD2. Germline CDR1 reads SGDLS; CDR2 reads YYNGEE. The CDR3 loop spans 18 amino acids. Trimming removed 4 bases from V and 1 base from J; junction bases left unmatched: 11. CDR3 in amino acids: CASSPRISSGSSYNEQFF. The CDR3 DNA follows: TGTGCCAGCAGCCCACGCATATCTAGCGGGAGTTCCTACAATGAGCAGTTCTTC.

The chain has TRBV4-2 and TRBJ1-2; no firm D call. This CDR3 has 13 amino acids. Trimming removed 0 bases from V and 4 bases from J, with 6 bases in between. Per germline, CDR1 LGHNA and CDR2 YNFKEQ. DNA of the CDR3: TGTGCCAGCAGCCAAGAGGGCAGCTATGGCTACACCTTC. As protein: CASSQEGSYGYTF.

CDR3 in amino acids: CASSPGPANSGNTIYF. The CDR3 DNA follows: TGTGCCAGCTCACCGGGGCCGGCAAACTCTGGAAACACCATATATTTT. The V and J genes are TRBV18 and TRBJ1-3; possibly TRBD1 for D (5 bases). Trimming shortened V by 3 bases and J by 0 bases, and 12 bases separated the two germline ends. The CDR3 is 16 residues long. Germline assignment: CDR1 KGHSH and CDR2 LQKENI.

In its sample, this clone was seen once. The gene calls are TRBV14 and TRBJ2-7, with a possible D match to TRBD1 (6 bases). V gave up 4 bases and J gave up 3 bases, with 13 bases separating them. This CDR3 is 14 amino acids long. Germline V CDR1 and CDR2: SGHDN, FVKESK. DNA of the CDR3: TGTGCCAGCAGCCGCCGGGACACCTACTACGAGCAGTACTTC. Translated, it gives CASSRRDTYYEQYF.

This clone was seen only once. The DNA for the CDR3 is TGTGCCCCTTACCCGGGACTAGTAAGGCTCAATGAGCAGTTCTTC. Residues: CAPYPGLVRLNEQFF. The chain employs TRBV6-5 and TRBJ2-1; 8 bases are shared with TRBD2. The CDR3 sequence is 15 residues long. V dropped 11 bases and J dropped 6; count of bases not matched to a gene: 15. The germline CDR1 and CDR2 sequences are MNHEY and SVGAGI.

In the case of this clone: The sample has other DNA sequences that encode this CDR3 too. J is TRBJ2-2 and V is TRBV12-3 or TRBV12-4; tentative D call: TRBD1 (6 bases). V was cut by 5 bases and J by 3 bases, with 7 bases left in between. The CDR3 is 13 residues long. This chain's CDR3 is CASSRGYTGELFF. CDR3 DNA: TGTGCCAGCAGTAGGGGGTACACCGGGGAGCTGTTTTTT.

This chain joins TRBV5-1 and TRBJ2-1; no firm D call. Deletions cut 3 bases from V and 7 bases from J, with 11 bases between. The CDR3 loop spans 13 amino acids. Germline assignment: CDR1 SGHRS and CDR2 YFSETQ. The CDR3 DNA follows: TGCGCCAGCAGCTCGACCGCAGGAAATGAGCAGTTCTTC. It yields the protein CASSSTAGNEQFF.

The chain uses TRBV2 and TRBJ1-6; TRBD1 matches 7 bases. Germline V gives CDR1 SNHLY, CDR2 FYNNEI. The CDR3 contains 14 residues. The J segment lost 9 bases and the V segment lost 11 bases, leaving 13 bases of the junction unmatched. CDR3: CAGGSGTVGSPLHF. The CDR3 DNA sequence: TGTGCCGGGGGTTCCGGGACAGTGGGTTCACCCCTCCACTTT.

The chain recombines TRBV5-1 with TRBJ1-6; 7 nucleotides align to TRBD1. Trimming removed 5 bases from V and 8 bases from J; junction bases left unmatched: 10. Germline values: CDR1 SGHRS, CDR2 YFSETQ. The CDR3 has 15 residues. CDR3 loop: CASSKQGMGDSPLHF. CDR3 coding DNA: TGCGCCAGCAGTAAACAGGGGATGGGAGATTCACCCCTCCACTTT.

V usage is TRBV5-1 and J usage is TRBJ1-3, with 7 bases matching TRBD1. CDR1 SGHRS and CDR2 YFSETQ come from the germline V gene. The CDR3 sequence is 17 residues long. Trimming removed 6 bases from V and 4 bases from J; junction bases left unmatched: 16. The CDR3 DNA sequence: TGCGCCAGCACAGCGATAACAGGGGTTCGAGCCGGAAACACCATATATTTT. It codes for CASTAITGVRAGNTIYF.

The rearrangement links TRBV11-2 to TRBJ2-4; a possible D gene is TRBD1 (5 bases). The V and J ends lost 0 bases and 0 bases respectively, with 15 bases between them. The CDR3 consists of 18 residues. The germline gives CDR1 SGHAT, CDR2 FQNNGV. In DNA, the CDR3 is TGTGCCAGCAGCTTAGAGTATGGGGCAGCCCTAGCCAAAAACATTCAGTACTTC. Encoded protein: CASSLEYGAALAKNIQYF.

V usage is TRBV28 and J usage is TRBJ2-1; 9 positions agree with TRBD2. CDR3 length equals 14 residues. CDR1 is MDHEN, CDR2 SYDVKM, per germline. Trimming took 2 bases from V and 6 from J; bases not matched to a gene: 2. This CDR3 is CASSLAGGFNEQFF. As DNA, the CDR3 is TGTGCCAGCAGTTTAGCGGGAGGGTTCAATGAGCAGTTCTTC.

V gene TRBV11-1 combines with J gene TRBJ2-1, with TRBD1 identical over 12 bases. Unmatched junction bases numbered 8, after V lost 0 bases and J lost 8 bases. Germline V gene lookup returns CDR1 SGHAT and CDR2 FQDESV (reference sequence). The CDR3 has 17 residues. The CDR3 DNA sequence: TGTGCCAGCAGCTTAGCGGCGGGGACAGGGGGCTGGGATGAGCAGTTCTTC. Residues: CASSLAAGTGGWDEQFF.

This chain uses TRBV3-1 (or the pseudogene TRBV3-2) with TRBJ1-4; TRBD1 matches 9 bases. This CDR3 is 14 amino acids long. From germline, CDR1 is LGHDT and CDR2 YNNKEL (reference sequence). The V and J ends lost 3 bases and 9 bases, in that order; junction bases with no gene match: 5. CDR3 nucleotides: TGTGCCAGCAGCCATCCCGGGACAGGGCAAAAACTGTTTTTT. It yields the protein CASSHPGTGQKLFF.

This clone was counted a single time. CDR3 sequence (DNA): TGTGCCAGCAGTCCCCCAGGGGACTACGAGCAGTACTTC. This encodes CASSPPGDYEQYF. The chain has TRBV12-3 or TRBV12-4 and TRBJ2-7; a possible D gene is TRBD1 (6 bases). Between the trimmed V and J ends, which lost 5 bases and 3 bases, there was a span of 11 bases. This CDR3 comprises 13 residues.

The chain recombines TRBV6-4 with TRBJ2-7; 9 bases line up with TRBD2. CDR1 is MRHNA and CDR2 is SNTAGT in the germline V gene. The CDR3 sequence is 17 residues long. The trim removed 6 bases at V and 6 bases at J, leaving 18 bases unmatched. This CDR3 is CASRAASGIPRLLEQYF. CDR3 DNA: TGTGCCAGCAGGGCGGCTAGCGGGATCCCTCGTTTACTCGAGCAGTACTTC.

CDR3 residues: CASSLGTATSTDTQYF. The CDR3 nucleotides are TGCGCCAGCAGCCTCGGAACAGCTACTAGCACAGATACGCAGTATTTT. This chain uses TRBV5-1 with TRBJ2-3; D uncertain. The CDR3 runs to 16 residues. The germline gives CDR1 SGHRS, CDR2 YFSETQ. The ends were cut back, 4 bases at V and 0 bases at J, with 15 bases in the middle.